The next 26 T cell receptor beta chains were all read from a single sample in a study of blood T cell repertoires in COVID-19. Sequencing was performed with immunoSEQ multiplex PCR; in TCRdb, only in-frame clones are kept and a portion is missing. In the table there are tens of thousands of clones, 81% of which are singletons. The sequenced material came from peripheral blood. These receptors were taken from a man older than 75 with acute or convalescent COVID-19.

A single count supports this clone. The chain recombines TRBV4-2 with TRBJ1-5, with D possibly being TRBD1 (5 bases). The germline CDR1 and CDR2 sequences are LGHNA and YNFKEQ. V dropped 0 bases and J dropped 7 bases, with 13 bases sitting between them. The CDR3 loop spans 15 amino acids. CDR3 loop: CASSQDLWGRQPQHF. CDR3 nucleotide sequence: TGTGCCAGCAGCCAAGACCTTTGGGGGAGGCAGCCCCAGCATTTT.

The chain is built from TRBV5-1 and TRBJ2-3; tentative D call: TRBD2 (6 bases). Trimming pared 4 bases from V and 1 base from J, leaving 10 bases between. Germline V CDR1 and CDR2: SGHRS, YFSETQ. CDR3 length: 14 amino acids. The CDR3 DNA reads TGCGCCAGCAGCCACGGAGGGGGCACAGATACGCAGTATTTT. Amino acids: CASSHGGGTDTQYF.

In its sample, this clone was seen a few times. CDR3 region: CAISEGQGKNQPQHF. As DNA, the CDR3 is TGTGCCATCAGTGAAGGGCAGGGCAAAAATCAGCCCCAGCATTTT. The gene calls are TRBV10-3 and TRBJ1-5; weak D call: TRBD1 (5 bases). The V end was cut by 3 bases, the J end by 4 bases, with 13 bases between. Germline assignment: CDR1 ENHRY and CDR2 SYGVKD. The CDR3 totals 15 residues.

The gene calls are TRBV28 and TRBJ1-6; 7 nucleotides align to TRBD1. CDR1 MDHEN and CDR2 SYDVKM come from the germline V gene. The CDR3 sequence is 15 residues long. Trimming at V came to 5 bases and at J to 7 bases, leaving 8 bases not matched to a gene. The CDR3 nucleotides are TGTGCCAGCAGTCCCACCGGGACAGTAAATTCACCCCTCCACTTT. Translation: CASSPTGTVNSPLHF.

V and J are TRBV3-1 (or the pseudogene TRBV3-2) and TRBJ1-2, with D possibly TRBD1 on 6 matching bases. Between the trimmed V and J ends, which lost 0 bases and 3 bases, there was a span of 8 bases. The CDR3 is 14 amino acids. Germline loops: CDR1 LGHDT, CDR2 YNNKEL (reference sequence). This CDR3 is CASSQEQGDYGYTF. The CDR3 coding sequence is TGTGCCAGCAGCCAAGAACAGGGTGACTATGGCTACACCTTC.

This rearrangement joins TRBV18 to TRBJ1-2; TRBD1 aligns across 9 bases. Looked up from germline, CDR1 is KGHSH and CDR2 is LQKENI. After removal of 4 bases from V and 7 bases from J, the junction contained 10 bases not matched to a gene. The CDR3 sequence is 15 residues long. The CDR3 bases are TGTGCCAGCTCACTGGACAGGGGAGGTATCAGTGGCTACACCTTC. Residues: CASSLDRGGISGYTF.

V gene TRBV2 combines with J gene TRBJ1-1, with D possibly TRBD1 on 5 matching bases. CDR3 length: 12 residues. The germline V gene has CDR1 SNHLY and CDR2 FYNNEI. Trimming removed 5 bases at V and 7 bases at J, with 11 bases between. Here the CDR3 reads CASSFDSFEAFF. The CDR3 nucleotides read TGTGCCAGCAGTTTCGACAGTTTTGAAGCTTTCTTT. Looking up the rest from reference TRBV2 and TRBJ1-1 gives the full variable domain: EPEVTQTPSHQVTQMGQEVILRCVPISNHLYFYWYRQILGQKVEFLVSFYNNEISEKSEIFDDQFSVERPDGSNFTLKIRSTKLEDSAMYFCASSFDSFEAFFGQGTRLTVV.

In this sample, this clone turned up once. The chain links TRBV11-2 to TRBJ1-4; 8 nucleotides line up with TRBD1. The CDR3 has 17 residues. Germline CDR1 reads SGHAT; CDR2 reads FQNNGV. V lost 0 bases to trimming and J lost 5 bases; unmatched junction nucleotides: 8. The CDR3 sequence: CASSLDRGGTGNEKLFF. The DNA of the CDR3 is TGTGCCAGCAGCTTAGATAGGGGCGGGACAGGCAATGAAAAACTGTTTTTT.

The rearrangement joins TRBV28 to TRBJ1-3, with D perhaps TRBD1 (6 bases). There are 15 residues in the CDR3. Looked up from germline, CDR1 is MDHEN and CDR2 is SYDVKM. The V and J ends lost 4 bases and 0 bases respectively, with 10 bases between them. The CDR3, as DNA: TGTGCCAGCAGTTCTGGACAGTTCTCTGGAAACACCATATATTTT. Amino acids: CASSSGQFSGNTIYF.

V and J are TRBV2 and TRBJ2-7; TRBD2 is a possible D gene (6 bases). Germline V gives CDR1 SNHLY, CDR2 FYNNEI. The CDR3 loop spans 16 amino acids. The V end was cut by 6 bases, the J end by 3 bases, with 21 bases between. CDR3 nucleotide sequence: TGTGCCAGCAGCCCCAAGGGCTTAGCGGCAAACTACGAGCAGTACTTC. It yields the protein CASSPKGLAANYEQYF. Variable domain in full (rest from reference TRBV2 and TRBJ2-7): EPEVTQTPSHQVTQMGQEVILRCVPISNHLYFYWYRQILGQKVEFLVSFYNNEISEKSEIFDDQFSVERPDGSNFTLKIRSTKLEDSAMYFCASSPKGLAANYEQYFGPGTRLTVT.

This rearrangement joins TRBV5-1 to TRBJ2-3, with a possible D match to TRBD2 (7 bases). V was clipped by 0 bases and J by 2 bases, with 13 bases between them. Germline V gives CDR1 SGHRS, CDR2 YFSETQ. This CDR3 is 16 amino acids long. DNA for the CDR3: TGCGCCAGCAGCTTGGAGGGGGAGGGTAACACAGATACGCAGTATTTT. Its protein is CASSLEGEGNTDTQYF.

The chain employs TRBV5-4 and TRBJ1-2, with 7 bases aligning to TRBD1. CDR1 is SGHNT, CDR2 YYREEE, per germline (reference sequence). This CDR3 comprises 13 residues. The junction had 2 bases not matched to a gene; V was cut back by 4 bases and J by 2 bases. The CDR3 nucleotides are TGTGCCAGCAGCCCGGGACAGAACTATGGCTACACCTTC. Its translation: CASSPGQNYGYTF.

This clone was observed a single time. The V call is TRBV6-6, the J call TRBJ1-2; D possibly corresponds to TRBD1 (6 bases). CDR1 and CDR2 (germline): MNHNY, SVGAGI (reference sequence). CDR3 size: 13 residues. V dropped 5 bases and J dropped 3 bases, with 10 bases sitting between them. CDR3 amino acids: CASSAPGDYGYTF. CDR3 sequence (DNA): TGTGCCAGCAGTGCTCCAGGGGACTATGGCTACACCTTC.

For the CDR3, the DNA is TGTGCCAGCAGCGGGACAGGGGGCACTGAAGCTTTCTTT. This translates into CASSGTGGTEAFF. This chain joins TRBV14 and TRBJ1-1, with 11 bases identical to TRBD1. This CDR3 comprises 13 residues. V lost 5 bases, J lost 4 bases, and 0 bases stayed unmatched. Germline V gene lookup returns CDR1 SGHDN and CDR2 FVKESK.

V and J are TRBV2 and TRBJ2-1, with D maybe TRBD2 (5 bases). Per germline, CDR1 SNHLY and CDR2 FYNNEI. This CDR3 contains 15 residues. V was shortened by 7 bases and J by 4 bases, with 17 bases between the two germline ends. As DNA, the CDR3 is TGTGCCAGCACCGGTAATAGCGCCTCGTACAATGAGCAGTTCTTC. Translating gives CASTGNSASYNEQFF.

Only a few counts were recorded for this clone. This chain joins TRBV4-1 and TRBJ2-1; 7 bases line up with TRBD2. Germline CDR1 and CDR2: MGHRA and YSYEKL. Unmatched junction bases numbered 6, after V lost 4 bases and J lost 3 bases. The CDR3 loop spans 15 amino acids. CDR3 region: CASSPRRTSYNEQFF. The CDR3 nucleotides are TGCGCCAGCAGCCCCAGGAGGACTAGCTACAATGAGCAGTTCTTC.

This chain joins TRBV10-3 and TRBJ1-2; TRBD1 matches at 8 bases. V shed 0 bases and J 7 bases; nucleotides not matched to a gene: 7. The CDR3 totals 15 residues. CDR1 ENHRY and CDR2 SYGVKD come from the germline V gene. The CDR3 here is CAISESDRVVAGYTF. The CDR3 DNA is TGTGCCATCAGTGAGTCGGACAGGGTGGTTGCTGGCTACACCTTC.

V usage is TRBV5-1 and J usage is TRBJ1-1, with unresolved D. Germline loops: CDR1 SGHRS, CDR2 YFSETQ. The CDR3 is 14 residues long. Trimming removed 0 bases from V and 1 base from J, with 7 bases in between. In DNA, the CDR3 is TGCGCCAGCAGCTTGGTTGCAGAGAACACTGAAGCTTTCTTT. It is translated as CASSLVAENTEAFF.

V and J are TRBV18 and TRBJ2-1, with 13 positions matching TRBD2. Germline loops: CDR1 KGHSH, CDR2 LQKENI. CDR3 size: 16 residues. The J segment lost 5 bases and the V segment lost 4 bases, leaving 5 bases of the junction unmatched. This CDR3 is CASSLFTSGRDNEQFF. DNA of the CDR3: TGTGCCAGCTCACTCTTTACTAGCGGGAGGGACAATGAGCAGTTCTTC.

The rearrangement uses TRBV28 and TRBJ2-7, with TRBD1 matching 8 bases. V shed 5 bases, J shed 0 bases, and the junction held 6 bases outside the gene matches. Germline-derived CDR1 and CDR2 are MDHEN and SYDVKM. The CDR3 covers 15 residues. The CDR3 loop reads CASSPRTGRSYEQYF. The CDR3 DNA sequence: TGTGCCAGCAGTCCCCGGACAGGGCGCTCCTACGAGCAGTACTTC.

The gene calls are TRBV19 and TRBJ1-1; a possible D gene is TRBD1 (5 bases). This CDR3 is 13 amino acids long. Trimming left V 7 bases short and J 5 bases short, with 14 bases between. The germline V gene has CDR1 LNHDA and CDR2 SQIVND (reference sequence). The CDR3, as DNA: TGTGCCAGTACTCGACGGGGGATGACTGAAGCTTTCTTT. Residues: CASTRRGMTEAFF.

The rearrangement links TRBV18 to TRBJ2-7; D is unresolved. Between the trimmed V and J ends, which lost 0 bases and 3 bases, there was a span of 6 bases. The CDR3 is 13 residues long. Per the germline V gene, CDR1 is KGHSH and CDR2 is LQKENI. CDR3 protein: CASSPPNNYEQYF. The CDR3 DNA is TGTGCCAGCTCACCACCGAACAACTACGAGCAGTACTTC.

The chain combines TRBV13 with TRBJ2-7; 9 bases match TRBD1. Germline V gene data show CDR1 as PRHDT and CDR2 as FYEKMQ (reference sequence). The CDR3 is 15 residues long. V lost 4 bases to trimming and J lost 1 base; unmatched junction nucleotides: 5. The CDR3 sequence is CASSSSGQGSYEQYF. The CDR3 bases are TGTGCCAGCAGCTCATCGGGACAGGGTTCCTACGAGCAGTACTTC.

V and J are TRBV10-3 and TRBJ2-4; TRBD2 matches 11 bases. With V trimmed by 3 bases and J by 3 bases, 7 bases remained unmatched. This CDR3 spans 17 amino acids. Germline V CDR1 and CDR2: ENHRY, SYGVKD. The CDR3 nucleotides read TGTGCCATCAGTGAACAACTAGCGGGGGCTGGCAAAAACATTCAGTACTTC. Translating gives CAISEQLAGAGKNIQYF.

The chain carries TRBV7-9 and TRBJ2-7, with 9 bases that match TRBD1. The V segment lost 6 bases and the J segment 5 bases; nucleotides outside the gene matches: 11. There are 15 residues in the CDR3. The germline V gene encodes CDR1 SEHNR and CDR2 FQNEAQ (reference sequence). Here the CDR3 DNA reads TGTGCCAGCAGTTACGCCGACAGGGGGTTTCACGAGCAGTACTTC. Protein sequence: CASSYADRGFHEQYF.

The CDR3 sequence is CASSIDPVMQGNGYTF. CDR3 nucleotides: TGTGCCAGTAGTATAGATCCGGTAATGCAGGGCAACGGCTACACCTTC. The rearrangement links TRBV19 to TRBJ1-2; maybe TRBD1 (5 bases). The V end lost 0 bases, the J end lost 8 bases, and 19 bases lay between the germline ends. The CDR3 has 16 amino acids. Germline loops: CDR1 LNHDA, CDR2 SQIVND (reference sequence).